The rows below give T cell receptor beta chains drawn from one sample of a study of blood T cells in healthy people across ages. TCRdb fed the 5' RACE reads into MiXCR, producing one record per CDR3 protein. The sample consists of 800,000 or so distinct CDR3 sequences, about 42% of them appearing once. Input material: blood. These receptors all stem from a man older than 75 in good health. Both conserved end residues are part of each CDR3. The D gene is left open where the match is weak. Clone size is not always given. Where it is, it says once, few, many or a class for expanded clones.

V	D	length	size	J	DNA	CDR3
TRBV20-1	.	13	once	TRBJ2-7	TGCAGTGTTATCCGGGACATCGCCTACGAGCAGTACTTC	CSVIRDIAYEQYF
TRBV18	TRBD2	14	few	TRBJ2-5	TGTGCCAGCTCGCCCGGGAGGGCCTCAGAGACCCAGTACTTC	CASSPGRASETQYF
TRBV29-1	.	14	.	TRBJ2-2	TGCAGCGTTGTCCCTAGGTCGAACACCGGGGAGCTGTTTTTT	CSVVPRSNTGELFF
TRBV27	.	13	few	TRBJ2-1	TGTGCCAGCCGGCCCCGGGAAAGCAATGAGCAGTTCTTC	CASRPRESNEQFF
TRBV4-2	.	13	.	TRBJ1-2	TGTGCCAGCAGCCATACGAATAACTATGGCTACACCTTC	CASSHTNNYGYTF
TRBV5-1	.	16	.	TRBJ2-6	TGCGCCAGCTGCCCGTTGGGGGCGCATGGGGCCAACGTCCTGACTTTC	CASCPLGAHGANVLTF
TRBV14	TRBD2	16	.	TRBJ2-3	TGTGCCAGCAGCCAAGTTAGCGGGGGAACCACAGATACGCGGTATTTT	CASSQVSGGTTDTRYF
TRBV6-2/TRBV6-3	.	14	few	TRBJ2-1	TGTGCCAGCAGTCCGCCCCCGACTGGTAATGAGCAGTTCTTC	CASSPPPTGNEQFF
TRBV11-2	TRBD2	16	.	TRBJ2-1	TGTGCCTGCAGCTTAGAAGCGGGAGTATGGGGCAATGAGCAGTTCTTC	CACSLEAGVWGNEQFF
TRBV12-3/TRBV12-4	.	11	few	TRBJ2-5	TGTGCCAGCCTAAAGGAGAATGAGCAGTACTTC	CASLKENEQYF
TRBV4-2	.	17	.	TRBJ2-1	TGTGCCAGCAGCCAAGAAATAGGGAAGACGTCGTACAATGAGCAGTTCTTC	CASSQEIGKTSYNEQFF
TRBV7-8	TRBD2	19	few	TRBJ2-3	TGTGCCAGCAGCCCTGGGACTAGCGGGAGGAGAGGTTTTTTGGATACGCAGTATTTT	CASSPGTSGRRGFLDTQYF
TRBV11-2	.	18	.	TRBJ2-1	TGTGCCAGCAGCTTAGTCCGGGACCAAAGAAGCTCCTACAGTGAGCAGTTCTTC	CASSLVRDQRSSYSEQFF
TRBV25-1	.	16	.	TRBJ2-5	TGTGCCAGCACTCCCCGGGACTCCCGCTATTGGGAGACCCAGTACTTC	CASTPRDSRYWETQYF
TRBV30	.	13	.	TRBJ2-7	TGTGCCTGGAGTGCTCGGGCTACCTACGAGCAGTACTTC	CAWSARATYEQYF
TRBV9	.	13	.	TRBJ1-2	TGTGCCAGCAGCGTCCTCCAAGGTTCGGGCTACACCTTC	CASSVLQGSGYTF
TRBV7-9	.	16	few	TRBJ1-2	TGTGCCAGCAGCTTCGAGGGAGCGTATTCTAACTATGGCTACACCTTC	CASSFEGAYSNYGYTF
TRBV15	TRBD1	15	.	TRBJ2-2	TGTGCCACCAGCAGAGGGACAGGGGACACCGGGGAGCTGTTTTTT	CATSRGTGDTGELFF
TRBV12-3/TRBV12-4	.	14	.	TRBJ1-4	TGTGCCAGCAGTTTTAGACGGACGAATGAAAAACTGTTTTTT	CASSFRRTNEKLFF
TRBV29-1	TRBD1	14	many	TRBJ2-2	TGCAGCGTTGGACAGGGAGTTAGCACCGGGGAGCTGTTTTTT	CSVGQGVSTGELFF
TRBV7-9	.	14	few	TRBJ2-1	TGTGCCAGCAGCGCCGCACAGGGTGGAAATGAGCAGTTCTTC	CASSAAQGGNEQFF
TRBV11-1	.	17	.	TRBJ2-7	TGTGCCAGCAGCTTGGATAGGACTATGGGCTCCTACAATGAGCAGTACTTC	CASSLDRTMGSYNEQYF
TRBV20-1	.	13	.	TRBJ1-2	TGCAGTGCTCCGGGACGGGATAACTATGGCTACACCTTC	CSAPGRDNYGYTF
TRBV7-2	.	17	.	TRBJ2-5	TGTGCCAGCAGCTTAGGGGTCGCGGGACAGCACCAAGAGACCCAGTACTTC	CASSLGVAGQHQETQYF
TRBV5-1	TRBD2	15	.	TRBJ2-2	TGCGCCAGCAGCAAGGGACTAGTCTTGGCCGGGGAGCTGTTTTTT	CASSKGLVLAGELFF
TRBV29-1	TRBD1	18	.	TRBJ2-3	TGCAGCGTTGAAGGGGGACTCACAGGGGGCTGGGGGACAGATACGCAGTATTTT	CSVEGGLTGGWGTDTQYF
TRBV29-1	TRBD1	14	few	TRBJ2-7	TGCAGCGCGGAAGGGACAGGAACATCCTACGAGCAGTACTTC	CSAEGTGTSYEQYF
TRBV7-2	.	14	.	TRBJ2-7	TGTGCCAGCAGCCCCGGCTCCCCGCCCCACGAGCAGTACTTC	CASSPGSPPHEQYF
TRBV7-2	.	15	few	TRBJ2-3	TGTGCCAGCAGCTTAGATCCAGGCCCCACAGATACGCAGTATTTT	CASSLDPGPTDTQYF
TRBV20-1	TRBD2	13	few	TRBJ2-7	TGCAGTGCTAGGAGCGTAGCGGGAGGTGAGCAGTACTTC	CSARSVAGGEQYF
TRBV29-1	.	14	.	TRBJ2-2	TGCAGCGCGACCCCTCCATGGGACACCGGGGAGCTGTTTTTT	CSATPPWDTGELFF